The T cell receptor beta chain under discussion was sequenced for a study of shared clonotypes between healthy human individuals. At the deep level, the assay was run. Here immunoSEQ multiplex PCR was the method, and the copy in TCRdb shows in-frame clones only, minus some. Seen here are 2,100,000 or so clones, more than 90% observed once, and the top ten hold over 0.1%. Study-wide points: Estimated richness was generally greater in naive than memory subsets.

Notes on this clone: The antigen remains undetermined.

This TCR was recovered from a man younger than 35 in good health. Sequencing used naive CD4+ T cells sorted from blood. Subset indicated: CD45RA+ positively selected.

The CDR3 reads CASSHLRDRSSYNSPLHF. For the CDR3, the DNA is TGCGCCAGCAGTCACCTGCGGGACCGTAGCTCCTATAATTCACCCCTCCACTTT. The chain combines TRBV23-1 with TRBJ1-6, with D possibly being TRBD1 (5 bases). TRBV23-1 is assigned to the ORF class and has an uncertain function. The CDR3 runs to 18 residues. With 3 bases removed from V and 0 bases from J, the gap between germline ends came to 15 bases.